A selection of T cell receptor beta chains follows, all from one sample in a study of CD8 T cell repertoires and HIV-1 epitope variants. For these receptors, no antigen is known. Measured with immunoSEQ multiplex PCR; TCRdb has only the in-frame clones, and not every one. This sample has 4,000 to 6,000 clones, with approximately 71% found just once. The sample was cultured CD8+ T cells derived from PBMCs. Source of these receptors: a male donor with HIV. The CDR3 runs from the conserved cysteine through the conserved F or W. D genes are given only for firm matches. Rows give clone size only sometimes, using once, few, many, or a class for an expanded clone.

CDR3	DNA	J	size	V	D
CASSPGANTEAFF	TGTGCCAGCTCACCAGGGGCGAACACTGAAGCTTTCTTT	TRBJ1-1	NA	TRBV18	NA
CASTLAGGHNEQFF	TGTGCCAGCACTTTGGCAGGGGGCCACAATGAGCAGTTCTTC	TRBJ2-1	NA	TRBV27	TRBD1
CASSLGAVSPLHF	TGTGCCAGCAGCTTGGGTGCGGTTTCACCCCTCCACTTT	TRBJ1-6	NA	TRBV5-6	NA
CASSSRASGYEQYF	TGTGCCAGCAGCTCTAGAGCGAGTGGTTACGAGCAGTACTTC	TRBJ2-7	NA	TRBV7-2	NA
CASSASGGHNTEAFF	TGTGCCAGCAGTGCGTCTGGGGGTCATAACACTGAAGCTTTCTTT	TRBJ1-1	NA	TRBV28	NA
CASSLTAGFGNTIYF	TGTGCCAGCAGTCTAACCGCAGGGTTTGGAAACACCATATATTTT	TRBJ1-3	NA	TRBV27	NA
CASSIDLTSGVYEQYF	TGTGCCAGTAGTATCGACTTAACTAGCGGGGTATACGAGCAGTACTTC	TRBJ2-7	few	TRBV19	TRBD2
CASSASRDRGISGANVLTF	TGTGCCAGCAGCGCCTCCCGGGACAGGGGAATCTCTGGGGCCAACGTCCTGACTTTC	TRBJ2-6	NA	TRBV7-3	TRBD1
CSVRQLAGVGNEQFF	TGCAGCGTTCGTCAACTAGCGGGAGTGGGCAATGAGCAGTTCTTC	TRBJ2-1	NA	TRBV29-1	TRBD2
CASSKEGRGFTNEQYF	TGTGCCAGCAGCAAAGAGGGGAGGGGATTCACCAACGAGCAGTACTTC	TRBJ2-7	NA	TRBV21-1	NA
CASSLEEVSNYGYTF	TGTGCCAGCAGCTTAGAAGAGGTTTCGAACTATGGCTACACCTTC	TRBJ1-2	NA	TRBV7-8	NA
CASSQGRRTGGFTF	TGTGCCAGCAGCCAAGGTCGGCGGACAGGGGGGTTTACTTTC	TRBJ2-6	NA	TRBV7-2	TRBD1
CASSLDRGSGELFF	TGTGCCAGCAGCTTGGATCGAGGGTCCGGGGAGCTGTTTTTT	TRBJ2-2	few	TRBV5-4	NA
CASSFASSGTVAGELFF	TGTGCCAGCAGCTTTGCAAGTAGCGGGACGGTGGCCGGGGAGCTGTTTTTT	TRBJ2-2	NA	TRBV5-6	TRBD2
CAWNTGQGPGELFF	TGTGCCTGGAACACGGGACAGGGTCCGGGGGAGCTGTTTTTT	TRBJ2-2	once	TRBV30	TRBD1